The next 5 T cell receptor beta chains were all read from a single sample in a study of T-cell memory formation after mild COVID-19. One entry per CDR3 protein results from TCRdb running MiXCR on the 5' RACE reads. Seen here are hundreds of thousands of distinct CDR3 sequences, approximately 29% observed once, and the top ten hold approximately 12%. The specimen sequenced was PBMCs or a T cell subset sorted from them (not recorded which). All receptors derive from an adult woman who had mild COVID-19 (a few samples of this study predate the infection). Cell type and time point are not known.

This clonotype was detected only a few times. The CDR3 is CASSADRDYYEQYF. The DNA for the CDR3 is TGTGCCAGCAGTGCCGACAGGGACTACTACGAGCAGTACTTC. The V and J genes are TRBV27 and TRBJ2-7; possibly TRBD1 or TRBD2 for D (7 bases each). The germline gives CDR1 MNHEY, CDR2 SMNVEV (reference sequence). The CDR3 length is 14 residues. Trimming pared 5 bases from V and 3 bases from J, leaving 14 bases between.

This clonotype was picked up a small number of times. J is TRBJ2-2 and V is TRBV20-1; 8 bases are shared with TRBD2. CDR1 is DFQATT, CDR2 SNEGSKA, per germline (reference sequence). V lost 5 bases, J lost 7 bases, and 6 bases stayed unmatched. This CDR3 region has 13 residues. The CDR3 DNA sequence: TGCAGTGCTCCGGGAGGGCTATACGGGGAGCTGTTTTTT. Translating gives CSAPGGLYGELFF.

The CDR3 here is CASSYSAGAIGELFF. Written as DNA, the CDR3 is TGTGCCAGCAGTTACTCGGCGGGTGCGATCGGGGAGCTGTTTTTT. The chain links TRBV6-6 to TRBJ2-2; a possible D gene is TRBD2 (5 bases). V lost 0 bases and J 7 bases, leaving 12 bases between the germline ends. There are 15 residues in the CDR3. CDR1 and CDR2 from the germline V gene are MNHNY and SVGAGI (reference sequence).

Details on this clonotype: At one end, the junction sequence differs from germline, possibly due to a read error. The V call is TRBV7-7, the J call TRBJ2-7; 7 positions match TRBD1. The CDR3 contains 12 residues. Germline lookup yields CDR1 SSHAT and CDR2 FNYEAQ (reference sequence). In DNA form, the CDR3 reads TGTGCTAGCAGTTACCCAGGGGGCGAGCAGTACTTC. This translates into CASSYPGGEQYF.

Details on this clonotype: A much larger clone lies one base from this, so it may be a read error. This rearrangement joins TRBV5-1 to TRBJ2-1, with 10 bases fitting TRBD1. The CDR3 runs 16 residues. In germline, CDR1 is SGHRS, CDR2 YFSETQ. CDR3 protein: CASCLGVGQGLDEQFF. The CDR3 DNA reads TGCGCCAGCTGCTTGGGAGTGGGACAGGGGTTGGATGAGCAGTTCTTC.